Listed here is a single TCR beta chain. The ends were cut back, 5 bases at V and 4 bases at J, with 14 bases in the middle. Looked up from germline, CDR1 is DFQATT and CDR2 is SNEGSKA (reference sequence). The CDR3 consists of 13 residues. The record originates from a study of T cells in Graves' hyperthyroidism and ophthalmopathy. Amplification of TCR beta CDR3 regions was performed using RNA transcripts as template. A set of HTBI primers served as the primers for a first-round RT-PCR of the TCR CDR3. Via MiXCR, TCRdb re-called the multiplex PCR reads, giving one row per CDR3 protein. Of about 560,000 distinct CDR3 sequences in the sample, over 15% were seen once.

The chain recombines TRBV20-1 with TRBJ1-1; tentatively, D is TRBD1 (6 bases). Sequencing was done on a sample of blood. The TCR sequence derives from a woman under 30 with Graves' hyperthyroidism. The CDR3 region has the DNA TGCAGTGCTCTTACAGGGAGCGCCACTGAAGCTTTCTTT. Translation: CSALTGSATEAFF.